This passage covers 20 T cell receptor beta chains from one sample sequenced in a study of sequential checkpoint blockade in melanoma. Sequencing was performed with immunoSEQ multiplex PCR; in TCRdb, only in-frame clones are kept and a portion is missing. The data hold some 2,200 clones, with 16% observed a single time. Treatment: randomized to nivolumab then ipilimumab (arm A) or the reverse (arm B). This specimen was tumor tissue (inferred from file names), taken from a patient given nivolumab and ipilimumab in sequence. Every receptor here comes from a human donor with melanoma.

CDR3 sequence: CASSLVGTSSEGEQFF. CDR3 in DNA: TGCGCCAGCAGCTTGGTGGGGACGTCGAGTGAAGGTGAGCAGTTCTTC. The V gene is TRBV5-1, the J gene TRBJ2-1, with D perhaps being TRBD1 or TRBD2 (5 bases each). Trimming took 0 bases from V and 9 from J, leaving 19 bases between them. The CDR3 loop spans 16 amino acids. CDR1 is SGHRS, CDR2 YFSETQ, per germline.

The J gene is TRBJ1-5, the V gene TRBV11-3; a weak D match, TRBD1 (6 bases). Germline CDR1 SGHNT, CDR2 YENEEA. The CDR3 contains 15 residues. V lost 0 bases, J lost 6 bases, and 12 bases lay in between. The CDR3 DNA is TGTGCCAGCAGCTTAGATGGGGGGCAGGGTCAGCCCCAGCATTTT. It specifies CASSLDGGQGQPQHF.

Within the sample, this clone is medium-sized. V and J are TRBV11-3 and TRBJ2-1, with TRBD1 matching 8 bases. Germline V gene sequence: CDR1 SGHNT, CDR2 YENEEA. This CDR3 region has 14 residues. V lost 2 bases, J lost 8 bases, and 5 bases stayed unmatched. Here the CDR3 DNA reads TGTGCCAGCAGCTTACGGCCAGGGGGCGATGAGCAGTTCTTC. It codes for CASSLRPGGDEQFF. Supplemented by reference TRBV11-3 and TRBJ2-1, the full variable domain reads EAGVVQSPRYKIIEKKQPVAFWCNPISGHNTLYWYLQNLGQGPELLIRYENEEAVDDSQLPKDRFSAERLKGVDSTLKIQPAELGDSAVYLCASSLRPGGDEQFFGPGTRLTVL.

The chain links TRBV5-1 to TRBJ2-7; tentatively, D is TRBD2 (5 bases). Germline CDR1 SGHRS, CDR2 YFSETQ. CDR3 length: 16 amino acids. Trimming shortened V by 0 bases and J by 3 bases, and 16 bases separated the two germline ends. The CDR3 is CASSLALEGRGYEQYF. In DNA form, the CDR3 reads TGCGCCAGCAGCTTGGCACTCGAGGGAAGAGGCTACGAGCAGTACTTC.

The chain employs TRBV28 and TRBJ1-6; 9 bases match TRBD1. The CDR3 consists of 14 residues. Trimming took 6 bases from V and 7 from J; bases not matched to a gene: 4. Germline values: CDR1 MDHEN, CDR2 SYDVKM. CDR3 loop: CASSIGTGNSPLHF. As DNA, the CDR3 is TGTGCCAGCAGCATCGGGACAGGGAATTCACCCCTCCACTTT.

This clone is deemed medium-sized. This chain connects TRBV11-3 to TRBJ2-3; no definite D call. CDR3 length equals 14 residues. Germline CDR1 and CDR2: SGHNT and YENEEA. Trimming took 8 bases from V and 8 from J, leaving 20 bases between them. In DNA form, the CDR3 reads TGTGCCAGCCTCTTGGACCCCCGGGCAGTTACGCAGTATTTT. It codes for CASLLDPRAVTQYF.

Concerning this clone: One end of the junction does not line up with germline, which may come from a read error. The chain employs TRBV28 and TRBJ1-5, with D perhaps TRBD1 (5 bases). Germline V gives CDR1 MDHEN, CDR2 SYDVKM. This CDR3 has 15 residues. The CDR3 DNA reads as TGTGCCAGCAGTTGGATCAGGGTCAGCAGTCAGCCCCAGCATTTT. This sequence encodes CASSWIRVSSQPQHF.

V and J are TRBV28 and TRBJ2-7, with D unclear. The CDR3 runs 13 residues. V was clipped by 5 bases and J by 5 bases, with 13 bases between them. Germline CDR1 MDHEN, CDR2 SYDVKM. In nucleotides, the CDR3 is TGTGCCAGCAGTCCGTCGGGCGGCGACGAGCAGTACGTC. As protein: CASSPSGGDEQYV.

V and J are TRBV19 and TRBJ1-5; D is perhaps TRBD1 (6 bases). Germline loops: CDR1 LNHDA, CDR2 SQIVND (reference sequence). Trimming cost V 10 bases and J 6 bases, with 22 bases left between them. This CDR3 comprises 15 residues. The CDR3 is CATSQGPGLVQPQHF. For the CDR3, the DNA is TGTGCCACCTCACAGGGACCAGGACTTGTTCAGCCCCAGCATTTT.

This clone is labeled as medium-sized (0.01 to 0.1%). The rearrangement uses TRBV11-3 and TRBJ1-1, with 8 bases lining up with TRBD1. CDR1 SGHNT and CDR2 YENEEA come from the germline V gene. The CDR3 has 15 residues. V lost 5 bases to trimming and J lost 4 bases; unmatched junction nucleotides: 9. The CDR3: CASSASTTGGTEAFF. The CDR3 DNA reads TGTGCCAGCAGCGCTTCCACCACAGGGGGCACTGAAGCTTTCTTT. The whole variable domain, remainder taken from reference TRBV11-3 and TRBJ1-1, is EAGVVQSPRYKIIEKKQPVAFWCNPISGHNTLYWYLQNLGQGPELLIRYENEEAVDDSQLPKDRFSAERLKGVDSTLKIQPAELGDSAVYLCASSASTTGGTEAFFGQGTRLTVV.

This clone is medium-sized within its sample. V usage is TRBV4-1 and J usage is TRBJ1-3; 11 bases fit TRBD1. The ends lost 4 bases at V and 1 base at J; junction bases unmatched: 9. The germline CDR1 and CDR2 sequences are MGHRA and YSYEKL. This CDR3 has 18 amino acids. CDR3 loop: CASSRLGQGVVSGNTIYF. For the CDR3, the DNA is TGCGCCAGCAGCCGCTTGGGACAGGGGGTTGTATCTGGAAACACCATATATTTT.

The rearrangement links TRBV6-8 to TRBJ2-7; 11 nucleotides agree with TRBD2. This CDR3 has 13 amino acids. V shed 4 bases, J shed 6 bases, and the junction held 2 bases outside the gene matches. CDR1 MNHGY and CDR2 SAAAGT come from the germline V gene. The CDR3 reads CASSFSGGAEQYV. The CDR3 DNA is TGTGCCAGCAGTTTTAGCGGGGGGGCCGAGCAGTACGTC.

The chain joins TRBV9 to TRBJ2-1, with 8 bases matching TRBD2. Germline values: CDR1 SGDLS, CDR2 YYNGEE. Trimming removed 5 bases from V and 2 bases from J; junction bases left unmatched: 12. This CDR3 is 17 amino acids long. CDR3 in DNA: TGTGCCAGCAGAGCCTCATCGGGACTAGAGACCTACAATGAGCAGTTCTTC. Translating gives CASRASSGLETYNEQFF.

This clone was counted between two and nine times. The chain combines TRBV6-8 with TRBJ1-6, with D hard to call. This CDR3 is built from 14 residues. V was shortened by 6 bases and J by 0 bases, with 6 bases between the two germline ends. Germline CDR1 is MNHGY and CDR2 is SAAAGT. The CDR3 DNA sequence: TGTGCCAGCAGGAGAAGCTCCTATAATTCACCCCTCCACTTT. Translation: CASRRSSYNSPLHF.

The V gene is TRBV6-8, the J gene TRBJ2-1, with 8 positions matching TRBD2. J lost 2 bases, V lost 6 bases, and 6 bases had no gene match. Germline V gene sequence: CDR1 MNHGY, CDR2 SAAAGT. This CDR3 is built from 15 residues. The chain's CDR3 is CASRPGGVTYNEQFF. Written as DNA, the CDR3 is TGTGCCAGCAGACCCGGGGGGGTCACCTACAATGAGCAGTTCTTC.

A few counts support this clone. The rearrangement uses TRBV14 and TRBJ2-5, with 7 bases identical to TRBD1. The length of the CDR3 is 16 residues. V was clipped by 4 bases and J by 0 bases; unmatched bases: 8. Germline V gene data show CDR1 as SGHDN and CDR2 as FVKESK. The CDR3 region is CASSRYRGPYQETQYF. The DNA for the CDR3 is TGTGCCAGCAGCCGCTACAGGGGCCCGTACCAAGAGACCCAGTACTTC. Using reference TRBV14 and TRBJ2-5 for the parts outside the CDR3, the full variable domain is EAGVTQFPSHSVIEKGQTVTLRCDPISGHDNLYWYRRVMGKEIKFLLHFVKESKQDESGMPNNRFLAERTGGTYSTLKVQPAELEDSGVYFCASSRYRGPYQETQYFGPGTRLLVL.

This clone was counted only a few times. DNA of the CDR3: TGTGCCAGCAGCTCTTTGGGACAGGCGCTCTATGGCTACACCTTC. Protein sequence: CASSSLGQALYGYTF. The V call is TRBV9, the J call TRBJ1-2, with 8 bases identical to TRBD1. The V gene's germline CDR1 is SGDLS and CDR2 YYNGEE. The CDR3 contains 15 residues. J lost 4 bases, V lost 4 bases, and 9 bases had no gene match.

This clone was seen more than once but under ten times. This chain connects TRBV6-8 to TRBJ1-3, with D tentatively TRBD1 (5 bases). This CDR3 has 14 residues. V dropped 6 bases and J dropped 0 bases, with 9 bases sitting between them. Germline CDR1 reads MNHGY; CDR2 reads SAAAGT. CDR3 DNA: TGTGCCAGCAGGTTAGACAGCTCTGGAAACACCATATATTTT. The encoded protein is CASRLDSSGNTIYF.

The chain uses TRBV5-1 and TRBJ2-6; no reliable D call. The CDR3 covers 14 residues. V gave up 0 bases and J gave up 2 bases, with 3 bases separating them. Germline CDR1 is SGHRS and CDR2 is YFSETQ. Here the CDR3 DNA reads TGCGCCAGCAGCTTGGGCCCTGGGGCCAACGTCCTGACTTTC. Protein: CASSLGPGANVLTF.

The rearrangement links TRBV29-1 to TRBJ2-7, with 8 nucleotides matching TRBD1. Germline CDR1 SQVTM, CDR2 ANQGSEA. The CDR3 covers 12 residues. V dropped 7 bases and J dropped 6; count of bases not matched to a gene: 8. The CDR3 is CSAKQGVSEQYF. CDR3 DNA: TGCAGCGCAAAACAGGGGGTATCCGAGCAGTACTTC.